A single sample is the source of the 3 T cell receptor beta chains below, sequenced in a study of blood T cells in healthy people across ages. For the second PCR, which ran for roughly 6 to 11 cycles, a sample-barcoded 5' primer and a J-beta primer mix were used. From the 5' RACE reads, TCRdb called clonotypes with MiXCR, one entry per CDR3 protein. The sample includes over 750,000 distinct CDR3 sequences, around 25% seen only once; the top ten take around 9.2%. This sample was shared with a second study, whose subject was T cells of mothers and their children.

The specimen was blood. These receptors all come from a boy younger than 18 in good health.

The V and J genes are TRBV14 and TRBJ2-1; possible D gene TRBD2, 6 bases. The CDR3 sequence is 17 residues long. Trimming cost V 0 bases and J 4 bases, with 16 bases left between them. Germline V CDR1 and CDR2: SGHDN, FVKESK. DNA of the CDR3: TGTGCCAGCAGCCAAGATATGGGACTCCCAGAATACAATGAGCAGTTCTTC. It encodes CASSQDMGLPEYNEQFF. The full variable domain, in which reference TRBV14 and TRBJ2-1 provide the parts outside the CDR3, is EAGVTQFPSHSVIEKGQTVTLRCDPISGHDNLYWYRRVMGKEIKFLLHFVKESKQDESGMPNNRFLAERTGGTYSTLKVQPAELEDSGVYFCASSQDMGLPEYNEQFFGPGTRLTVL.

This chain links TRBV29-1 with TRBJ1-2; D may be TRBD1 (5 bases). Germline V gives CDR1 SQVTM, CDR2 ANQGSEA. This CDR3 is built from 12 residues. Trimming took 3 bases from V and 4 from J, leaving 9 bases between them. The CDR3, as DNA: TGCAGCGTTGATGCGACAGTCTATGGCTACACCTTC. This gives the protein CSVDATVYGYTF.

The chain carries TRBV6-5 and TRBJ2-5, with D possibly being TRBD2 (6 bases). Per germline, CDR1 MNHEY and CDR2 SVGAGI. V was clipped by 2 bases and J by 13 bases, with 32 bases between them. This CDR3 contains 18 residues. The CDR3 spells CASSYPRAPGEPNYERYF. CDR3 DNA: TGTGCCAGCAGTTACCCCAGGGCGCCGGGAGAACCTAATTACGAGCGGTACTTC.